Shown below are 25 T cell receptor beta chains from a single sample sequenced in a study of blood T cell repertoires in COVID-19. Clones were read by immunoSEQ multiplex PCR, and TCRdb kept only the in-frame ones, dropping some. The data contain 150,000 to 200,000 clones, around four fifths of them singletons. The sequencing input was peripheral blood. The receptors were gathered from an older woman with COVID-19, enrolled during active disease.

As DNA, the CDR3 is TGTGCCAGCAGCTGGGACAGGGAAAGTGAAGCTTTCTTT. This codes for CASSWDRESEAFF. The chain carries TRBV7-8 and TRBJ1-1; 9 positions match TRBD1. Germline V gene data show CDR1 as SGHVS and CDR2 as FQNEAQ. This CDR3 has 13 residues. V dropped 4 bases and J dropped 7; count of bases not matched to a gene: 4.

The chain recombines TRBV6-5 with TRBJ1-6; the D is unclear. V was shortened by 2 bases and J by 0 bases, with 8 bases between the two germline ends. The CDR3 loop spans 16 amino acids. Germline V gene sequence: CDR1 MNHEY, CDR2 SVGAGI. CDR3 protein: CASSYGGNSYNSPLHF. DNA for the CDR3: TGTGCCAGCAGTTACGGCGGGAACTCCTATAATTCACCCCTCCACTTT.

The chain uses TRBV27 and TRBJ1-1; D may be TRBD1 (6 bases). With 6 bases removed from V and 10 bases from J, the gap between germline ends came to 18 bases. The CDR3 has 13 amino acids. CDR1 MNHEY and CDR2 SMNVEV come from the germline V gene (reference sequence). The CDR3 spells CASSPTGRVSAFF. Here the CDR3 DNA reads TGTGCCAGCAGCCCCACAGGGAGGGTTTCAGCTTTCTTT.

The rearrangement uses TRBV30 and TRBJ2-7; possible D gene TRBD1, 5 bases. The CDR3 contains 13 residues. Between the trimmed V and J ends, which lost 0 bases and 7 bases, there was a span of 13 bases. CDR1 is GTSNPN, CDR2 SVGIG, per germline (reference sequence). The CDR3: CAWSVGQGDEQYF. Here the CDR3 DNA reads TGTGCCTGGAGTGTAGGGCAAGGGGATGAGCAGTACTTC.

The V gene is TRBV19, the J gene TRBJ2-1; TRBD2 matches at 10 bases. With V trimmed by 6 bases and J by 9 bases, 8 bases remained unmatched. The germline CDR1 and CDR2 sequences are LNHDA and SQIVND (reference sequence). The CDR3 runs to 14 residues. The CDR3 bases are TGTGCCAGTAGCTACCTAGCGGGAGTGGTTGAGCAGTTCTTC. Encoded protein: CASSYLAGVVEQFF.

The sample holds one count of this clone. The chain couples TRBV6-4 to TRBJ1-2; possible D gene TRBD1, 5 bases. CDR3 length: 15 residues. The V end was cut by 6 bases, the J end by 3 bases, with 17 bases between. Germline CDR1 and CDR2: MRHNA and SNTAGT. The CDR3 region is CASRLSGLRDYGYTF. The CDR3 coding sequence is TGTGCCAGCAGATTATCGGGACTGCGTGACTATGGCTACACCTTC.

V is TRBV7-2 and J is TRBJ2-3, with 7 bases fitting TRBD1. CDR1 is SGHTA and CDR2 is FQGNSA in the germline V gene. The CDR3 has 12 residues. With 5 bases clipped from V and 4 bases from J, the junction kept 0 bases outside the gene matches. The CDR3 DNA reads as TGTGCCAGCAGCCAGGGGGCAGATACGCAGTATTTT. This translates into CASSQGADTQYF.

The chain employs TRBV7-7 and TRBJ2-5, with D unclear. V was clipped by 6 bases and J by 7 bases, with 9 bases between them. The CDR3 has 11 amino acids. Germline CDR1 and CDR2: SSHAT and FNYEAQ (reference sequence). CDR3 sequence: CASSYSGTQYF. For the CDR3, the DNA is TGTGCCAGCAGTTACAGTGGGACCCAGTACTTC.

The chain carries TRBV10-1 and TRBJ2-2; 11 nucleotides agree with TRBD2. J gave up 6 bases and V 10 bases, and 7 bases lay outside the gene matches. The germline V gene encodes CDR1 WNHNN and CDR2 SYGVQD (reference sequence). The CDR3 length is 14 residues. The CDR3 here is CATTSGRIPGELFF. DNA for the CDR3: TGCGCCACCACTAGCGGGAGAATTCCCGGGGAGCTGTTTTTT.

The chain uses TRBV7-2 and TRBJ1-3; D call uncertain. The CDR3 is 15 amino acids. CDR1 is SGHTA and CDR2 is FQGNSA in the germline V gene. V lost 5 bases and J 0 bases, leaving 11 bases between the germline ends. CDR3 residues: CASSPSGDSGNTIYF. CDR3 DNA sequence: TGTGCCAGCAGCCCATCAGGTGACTCTGGAAACACCATATATTTT. Supplemented by reference TRBV7-2 and TRBJ1-3, the full variable domain reads GAGVSQSPSNKVTEKGKDVELRCDPISGHTALYWYRQSLGQGLEFLIYFQGNSAPDKSGLPSDRFSAERTGGSVSTLTIQRTQQEDSAVYLCASSPSGDSGNTIYFGEGSWLTVV.

The genes are TRBV3-1 (or the pseudogene TRBV3-2) and TRBJ2-1; 8 bases align to TRBD2. Germline V lookup: CDR1 LGHDT, CDR2 YNNKEL (reference sequence). The ends lost 2 bases at V and 15 bases at J; junction bases unmatched: 9. This CDR3 is 13 amino acids long. The CDR3 here is CASSQSGAGARFF. The CDR3 DNA is TGTGCCAGCAGCCAAAGCGGAGCGGGAGCACGGTTCTTC.

The gene calls are TRBV5-8 and TRBJ2-1; D perhaps matches TRBD1 (5 bases). From germline, CDR1 is SGHTS and CDR2 YDEGEE. Trimming took 0 bases from V and 8 from J, leaving 18 bases between them. This CDR3 is 16 amino acids long. Here the CDR3 reads CASSLAHPQGVDEQFF. CDR3 nucleotide sequence: TGTGCCAGCAGCTTGGCTCATCCCCAGGGTGTCGATGAGCAGTTCTTC.

The rearrangement links TRBV4-1 to TRBJ2-1, with TRBD1 identical over 10 bases. After removal of 4 bases from V and 7 bases from J, the junction contained 13 bases not matched to a gene. The CDR3 extends over 17 amino acids. Germline loops: CDR1 MGHRA, CDR2 YSYEKL. This CDR3 reads CASSRSSLGQGRNEQFF. The CDR3 DNA sequence: TGCGCCAGCAGCCGCTCTTCACTGGGACAGGGGAGGAATGAGCAGTTCTTC.

Of note for this clone: The sample holds other DNA sequences that translate to the same CDR3. The chain combines TRBV30 with TRBJ1-2; unclear D gene. V shed 7 bases and J shed 5 bases, with 2 bases lying between them. The CDR3 sequence is 8 residues long. Germline V CDR1 and CDR2: GTSNPN, SVGIG (reference sequence). DNA of the CDR3: TGTGCCTCGTATGGCTACACCTTC. This codes for CASYGYTF.

This clone was seen more than once but under ten times. The chain is built from TRBV19 and TRBJ2-1, with D possibly matching TRBD1 (5 bases). CDR1 LNHDA and CDR2 SQIVND come from the germline V gene (reference sequence). V dropped 5 bases and J dropped 0 bases, with 11 bases sitting between them. CDR3 length: 15 residues. The CDR3 bases are TGTGCCAGTAGTCAGGGAAGGAGCTCCTACAATGAGCAGTTCTTC. It translates to CASSQGRSSYNEQFF.

This chain uses TRBV2 with TRBJ1-4, with TRBD1 matching 10 bases. The CDR3 spans 17 residues. CDR1 and CDR2 (germline): SNHLY, FYNNEI. The V gene end was trimmed by 6 bases and the J gene end by 7 bases; junction bases not matched to a gene: 14. CDR3 residues: CASREPGQGPVGEKLFF. The CDR3 DNA follows: TGTGCCAGCAGGGAGCCGGGACAGGGGCCTGTTGGTGAAAAACTGTTTTTT.

J is TRBJ2-7 and V is TRBV11-2, with no clear D. Germline V gene lookup returns CDR1 SGHAT and CDR2 FQNNGV. Trimming shortened V by 2 bases and J by 6 bases, and 14 bases separated the two germline ends. This CDR3 spans 14 amino acids. The DNA for the CDR3 is TGTGCCAGCAGCTTACGTGCGGCAGTCCTCGAGCAGTACTTC. Amino acids: CASSLRAAVLEQYF.

On this clone itself: This sample includes further DNA sequences coding for the same CDR3. The rearrangement uses TRBV24-1 and TRBJ2-2; D might be TRBD1 (5 bases). The germline V gene has CDR1 KGHDR and CDR2 SFDVKD. The CDR3 runs to 15 residues. V was shortened by 0 bases and J by 1 base, with 5 bases between the two germline ends. The CDR3 coding sequence is TGTGCCACCAGTGATTTGACAGGGAACACCGGGGAGCTGTTTTTT. Its translation is CATSDLTGNTGELFF.

The chain combines TRBV28 with TRBJ2-5, with D perhaps TRBD2 (5 bases). This CDR3 comprises 11 residues. The V gene lost 8 bases and the J gene lost 4 bases, with 8 bases spanning the gap. Looked up from germline, CDR1 is MDHEN and CDR2 is SYDVKM. The CDR3 coding sequence is TGTGCCAGCGGGCTAGCAGAGACCCAGTACTTC. Protein product: CASGLAETQYF.

This chain connects TRBV18 to TRBJ2-7, with TRBD1 matching over 9 bases. Germline trimming cut 5 bases from V and 2 bases from J; bases unmatched to any gene: 7. The CDR3 is 15 amino acids. Germline assignment: CDR1 KGHSH and CDR2 LQKENI. CDR3 region: CASSAGQGLTYEQYF. CDR3 coding DNA: TGTGCCAGCTCAGCCGGACAGGGGCTCACCTACGAGCAGTACTTC.

This chain uses TRBV7-9 with TRBJ2-5; unclear D gene. CDR3 length equals 14 residues. Trimming pared 3 bases from V and 5 bases from J, leaving 13 bases between. Per the germline V gene, CDR1 is SEHNR and CDR2 is FQNEAQ (reference sequence). Written as DNA, the CDR3 is TGTGCCAGCAGCTTTTGGGCCGAGCAGGAGACCCAGTACTTC. It specifies CASSFWAEQETQYF.

V is TRBV5-4 and J is TRBJ2-7, with TRBD1 as a possible D gene (5 bases). Between the trimmed V and J ends, which lost 2 bases and 3 bases, there was a span of 9 bases. CDR1 is SGHNT, CDR2 YYREEE, per germline (reference sequence). The CDR3 covers 13 residues. CDR3 sequence: CASSLPDSYEQYF. The CDR3 DNA sequence: TGTGCCAGCAGCTTACCCGACAGCTACGAGCAGTACTTC.

The rearrangement uses TRBV27 and TRBJ1-1; D is possibly TRBD1 (5 bases). The CDR3 length is 17 residues. V lost 7 bases, J lost 0 bases, and 21 bases lay in between. From germline, CDR1 is MNHEY and CDR2 SMNVEV (reference sequence). CDR3 nucleotides: TGTGCCAGCACGCCCACGGCCTCGGGGGGGGTGAACACTGAAGCTTTCTTT. Amino acids: CASTPTASGGVNTEAFF.

V and J are TRBV6-6 and TRBJ2-2; D gene unclear. Between the trimmed V and J ends, which lost 2 bases and 1 base, there was a span of 8 bases. This CDR3 contains 15 residues. Germline V gives CDR1 MNHNY, CDR2 SVGAGI (reference sequence). The CDR3 DNA sequence: TGTGCCAGCAGTTACGGGCAGATGAACACCGGGGAGCTGTTTTTT. Translated, it gives CASSYGQMNTGELFF.

V is TRBV20-1 and J is TRBJ1-2; D gene uncertain. The CDR3 is made up of 11 amino acids. V shed 3 bases and J shed 3 bases, with 5 bases lying between them. Germline values: CDR1 DFQATT, CDR2 SNEGSKA (reference sequence). For the CDR3, the DNA is TGCAGTGCTAGGCCAGACTATGGCTACACCTTC. Translated: CSARPDYGYTF.